Reported below is one T cell receptor (beta chain). The specificity of this receptor is unknown. The record has no base qualities; no much larger clone is one base away. The immunoSEQ Assay, a bias-controlled multiplex PCR, was used to amplify TCRbeta CDR3 regions from genomic DNA. As for the authors' bioinformatics: Within the assay, amplification of reference gene primers was used to estimate how many nucleated cells each sample contained. Sequence reads were collapsed and filtered to measure the absolute abundance of every unique TCRbeta CDR3 rearrangement. For each sample, productive Simpson clonality was calculated as the square root of Simpson's diversity index over productive rearrangements. TCRdb mirrors the immuneACCESS table, restricted to in-frame sequences. Some clones are absent from its copies; in checked studies, under half trace to an unresolved V gene, and the reason for the others is unknown. That table is the source of V, J and clone size, and D and trimming were worked out from the DNA. In this sample the table shows under 150,000 clones, about four fifths of which occur a single time. The ten largest clones capture 7% to 10% of the sample.

Looking up the germline V gene yields CDR1 KGHDR and CDR2 SFDVKD. There are 15 amino acids in the CDR3, from cysteine to phenylalanine inclusive. Solely the CDR3 DNA is kept, with 45 bases framed from the first base. Trimming at the junction amounts to 3 bases on V and 9 bases on J, and the germline ends lie 17 bases apart. Each collaborating institution followed its own protocols to collect whole blood in K2EDTA tubes. For TCRbeta analysis, collaborator samples were shipped as frozen whole blood, as isolated PBMCs, or as DNA extracted from either sample type. This sample is drawn from a study of blood T cell repertoires in COVID-19 (TCRdb year 2020). As for the study more broadly: Samples from collaborators originated in the United States, Italy and Spain and spanned both the acute and convalescent phases of COVID-19. The material from the prospective study consisted of cDNA or gDNA derived from T cells, B-cell-depleted T cells, or PBMCs. Deeply sampled blood TCRbeta repertoires from subjects exposed to, actively infected with, or recovered from COVID-19 were included in the dataset. The repertoires were released in a freely available public database meant as a resource for research on the immune response to SARS-CoV-2. The samples were drawn from the first 160 participants of the ongoing ImmuneRACE study and from about 1,200 subjects provided by 6 global collaborators. Nearly every sample came with metadata listing a de-identified subject ID, COVID-19 status, age in years and sex. Where available, HLA class I and class II types were obtained from metadata supplied by the sample provider rather than from assay-based typing. Findings and caveats that apply to the study as a whole: Clinical and demographic metadata were provided uncurated, with the amount varying by source and participant.

This chain joins TRBV24-1 to TRBJ1-5; matching of 6 bases hints at TRBD1 as the D gene. The sequence derives from a human donor with acute or convalescent COVID-19. The donor label of this sample is uncertain. Sequencing was performed on peripheral blood. The CDR3 corresponds to CATSDTTGRDRPQHF. In nucleotide form, the sequence is TGTGCCACCAGTGATACCACAGGGCGCGATCGGCCCCAGCATTTT.